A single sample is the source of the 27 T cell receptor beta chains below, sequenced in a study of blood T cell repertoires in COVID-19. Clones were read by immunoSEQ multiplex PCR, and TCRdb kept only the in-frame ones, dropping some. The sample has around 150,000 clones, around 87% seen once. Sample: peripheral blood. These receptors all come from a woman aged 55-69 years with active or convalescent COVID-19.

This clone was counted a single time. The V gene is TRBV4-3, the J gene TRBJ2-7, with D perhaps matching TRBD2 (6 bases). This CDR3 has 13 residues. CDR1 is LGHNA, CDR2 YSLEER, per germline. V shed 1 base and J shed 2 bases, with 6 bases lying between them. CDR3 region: CASSQGGAYEQYF. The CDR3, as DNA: TGCGCCAGCAGCCAAGGGGGGGCCTACGAGCAGTACTTC.

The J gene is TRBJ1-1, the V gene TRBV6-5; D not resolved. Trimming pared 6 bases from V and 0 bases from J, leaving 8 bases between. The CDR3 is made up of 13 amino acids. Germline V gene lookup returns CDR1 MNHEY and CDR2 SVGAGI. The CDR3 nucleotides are TGTGCCAGCAGCTCGCGGATGAACACTGAAGCTTTCTTT. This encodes CASSSRMNTEAFF.

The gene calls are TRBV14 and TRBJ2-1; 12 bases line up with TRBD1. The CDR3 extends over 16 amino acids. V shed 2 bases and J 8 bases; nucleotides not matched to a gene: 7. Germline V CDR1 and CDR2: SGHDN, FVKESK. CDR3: CASSQTGTGGNYEQFF. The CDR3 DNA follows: TGTGCCAGCAGCCAAACCGGGACAGGGGGCAATTATGAGCAGTTCTTC.

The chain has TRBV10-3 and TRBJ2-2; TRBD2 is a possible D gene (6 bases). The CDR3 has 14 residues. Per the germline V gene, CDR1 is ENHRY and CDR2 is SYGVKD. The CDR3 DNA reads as TGTGCTGGAGCGGAGGGTGAAAACACCGGGGAGCTGTTTTTT. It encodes CAGAEGENTGELFF.

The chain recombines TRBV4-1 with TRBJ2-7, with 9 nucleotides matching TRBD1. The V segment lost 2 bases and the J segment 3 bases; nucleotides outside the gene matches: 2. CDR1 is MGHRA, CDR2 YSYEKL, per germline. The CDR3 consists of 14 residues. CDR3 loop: CASSQTGQGYEQYF. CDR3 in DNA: TGCGCCAGCAGCCAAACGGGACAGGGCTACGAGCAGTACTTC.

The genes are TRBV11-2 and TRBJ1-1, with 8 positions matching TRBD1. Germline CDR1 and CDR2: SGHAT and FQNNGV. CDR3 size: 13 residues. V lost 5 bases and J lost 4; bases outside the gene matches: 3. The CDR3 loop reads CASSPDRGTEAFF. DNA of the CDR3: TGTGCCAGCAGCCCCGACAGGGGCACTGAAGCTTTCTTT. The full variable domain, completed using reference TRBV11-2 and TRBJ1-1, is EAGVAQSPRYKIIEKRQSVAFWCNPISGHATLYWYQQILGQGPKLLIQFQNNGVVDDSQLPKDRFSAERLKGVDSTLKIQPAKLEDSAVYLCASSPDRGTEAFFGQGTRLTVV.

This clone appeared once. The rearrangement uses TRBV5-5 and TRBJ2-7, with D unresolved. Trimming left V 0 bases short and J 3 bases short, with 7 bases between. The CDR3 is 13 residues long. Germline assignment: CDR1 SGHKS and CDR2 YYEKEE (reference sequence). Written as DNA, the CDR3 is TGTGCCAGCAGCTTGGCCGTAGTCTACGAGCAGTACTTC. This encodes CASSLAVVYEQYF.

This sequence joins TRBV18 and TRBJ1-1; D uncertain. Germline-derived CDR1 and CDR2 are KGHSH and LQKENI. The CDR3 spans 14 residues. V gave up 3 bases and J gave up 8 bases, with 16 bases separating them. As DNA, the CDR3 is TGTGCCAGCTCACCCCCAGCGAGGTCCCTAGAAGCTTTCTTT. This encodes CASSPPARSLEAFF.

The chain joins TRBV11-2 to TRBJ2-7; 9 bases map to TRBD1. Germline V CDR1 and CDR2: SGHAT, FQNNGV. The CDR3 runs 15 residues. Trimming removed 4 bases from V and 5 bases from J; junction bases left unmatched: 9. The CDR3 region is CASSSHPDRGDEQYF. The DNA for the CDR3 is TGTGCCAGCAGCTCCCATCCGGACAGGGGCGACGAGCAGTACTTC.

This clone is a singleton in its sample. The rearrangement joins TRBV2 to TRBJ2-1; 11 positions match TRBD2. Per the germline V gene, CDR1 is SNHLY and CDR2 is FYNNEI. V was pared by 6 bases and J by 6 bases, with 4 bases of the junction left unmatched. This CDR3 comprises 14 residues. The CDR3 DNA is TGTGCCAGCAGAGCTAGCGGGGGGACCAATGAGCAGTTCTTC. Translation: CASRASGGTNEQFF.

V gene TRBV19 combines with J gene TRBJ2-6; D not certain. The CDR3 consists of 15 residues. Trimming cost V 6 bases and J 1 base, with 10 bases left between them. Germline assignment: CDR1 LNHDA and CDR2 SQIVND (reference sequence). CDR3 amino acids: CASRMPGSGANVLTF. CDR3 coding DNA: TGTGCCAGTAGAATGCCCGGGTCTGGGGCCAACGTCCTGACTTTC.

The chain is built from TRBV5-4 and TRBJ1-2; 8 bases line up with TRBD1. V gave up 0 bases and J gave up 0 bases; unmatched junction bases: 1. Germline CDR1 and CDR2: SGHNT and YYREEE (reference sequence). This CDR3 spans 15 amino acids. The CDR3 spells CASSLGDRPNYGYTF. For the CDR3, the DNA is TGTGCCAGCAGCTTGGGGGACAGGCCTAACTATGGCTACACCTTC.

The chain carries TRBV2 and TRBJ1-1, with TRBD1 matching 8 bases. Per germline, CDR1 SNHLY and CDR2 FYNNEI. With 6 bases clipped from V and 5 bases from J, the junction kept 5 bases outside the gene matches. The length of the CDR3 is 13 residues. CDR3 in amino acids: CASRDREETEAFF. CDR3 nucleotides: TGTGCCAGCAGGGACAGGGAAGAAACTGAAGCTTTCTTT.

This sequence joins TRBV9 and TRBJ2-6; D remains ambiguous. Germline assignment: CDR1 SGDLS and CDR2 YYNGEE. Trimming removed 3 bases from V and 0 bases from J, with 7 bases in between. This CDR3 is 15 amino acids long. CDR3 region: CASSALSSGANVLTF. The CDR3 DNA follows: TGTGCCAGCAGCGCTCTTAGCTCTGGGGCCAACGTCCTGACTTTC.

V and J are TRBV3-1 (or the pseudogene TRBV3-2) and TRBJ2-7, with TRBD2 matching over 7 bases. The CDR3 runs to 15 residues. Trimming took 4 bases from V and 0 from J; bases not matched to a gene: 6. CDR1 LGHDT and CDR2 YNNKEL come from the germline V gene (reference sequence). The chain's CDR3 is CASSPLGGDSYEQYF. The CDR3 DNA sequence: TGTGCCAGCAGCCCCCTGGGGGGGGACTCCTACGAGCAGTACTTC.

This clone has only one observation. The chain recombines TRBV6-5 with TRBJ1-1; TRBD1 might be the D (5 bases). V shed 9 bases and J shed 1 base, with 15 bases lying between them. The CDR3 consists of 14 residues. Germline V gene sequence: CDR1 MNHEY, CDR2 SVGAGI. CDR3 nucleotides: TGTGCCAGTAGCCCCCTGGGGCGGAACACTGAAGCTTTCTTT. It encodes CASSPLGRNTEAFF.

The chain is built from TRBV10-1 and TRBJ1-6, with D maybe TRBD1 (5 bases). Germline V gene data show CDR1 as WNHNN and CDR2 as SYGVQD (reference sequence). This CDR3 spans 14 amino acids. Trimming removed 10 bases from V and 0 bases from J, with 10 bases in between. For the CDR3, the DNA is TGCGCCAAAAATGACAGCTCCTATAATTCACCCCTCCACTTT. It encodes CAKNDSSYNSPLHF.

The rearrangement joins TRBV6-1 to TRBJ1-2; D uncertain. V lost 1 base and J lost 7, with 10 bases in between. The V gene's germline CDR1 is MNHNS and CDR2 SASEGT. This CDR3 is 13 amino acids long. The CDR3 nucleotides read TGTGCCAGCAGTGAAGGGCAGTCCCTTGGCTACACCTTC. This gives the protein CASSEGQSLGYTF.

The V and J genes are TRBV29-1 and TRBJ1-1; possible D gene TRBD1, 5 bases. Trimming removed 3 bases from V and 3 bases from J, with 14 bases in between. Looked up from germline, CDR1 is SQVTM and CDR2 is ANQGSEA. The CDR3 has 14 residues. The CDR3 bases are TGCAGCGTTGAGGAAGTCTTAGGGGACACTGAAGCTTTCTTT. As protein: CSVEEVLGDTEAFF.

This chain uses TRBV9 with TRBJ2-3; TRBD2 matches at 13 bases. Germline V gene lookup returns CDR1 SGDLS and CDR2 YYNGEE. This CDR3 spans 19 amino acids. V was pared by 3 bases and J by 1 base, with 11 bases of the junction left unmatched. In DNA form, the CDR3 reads TGTGCCAGCAGCGCCACTAGCGGGGGGGCCAGGACTGGCACAGATACGCAGTATTTT. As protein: CASSATSGGARTGTDTQYF.

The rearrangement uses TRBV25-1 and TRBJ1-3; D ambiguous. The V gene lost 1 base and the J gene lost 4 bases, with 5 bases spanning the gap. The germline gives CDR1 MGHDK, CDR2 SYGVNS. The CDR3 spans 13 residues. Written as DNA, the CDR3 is TGTGCCAGCAGTGAATGGCAGGGAAACACCATATATTTT. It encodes CASSEWQGNTIYF.

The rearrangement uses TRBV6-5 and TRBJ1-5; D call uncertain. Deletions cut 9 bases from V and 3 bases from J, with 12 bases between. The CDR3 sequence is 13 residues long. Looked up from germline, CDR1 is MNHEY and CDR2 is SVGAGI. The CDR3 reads CASRPTTNQPQHF. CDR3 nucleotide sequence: TGTGCCAGTCGGCCAACTACCAATCAGCCCCAGCATTTT.

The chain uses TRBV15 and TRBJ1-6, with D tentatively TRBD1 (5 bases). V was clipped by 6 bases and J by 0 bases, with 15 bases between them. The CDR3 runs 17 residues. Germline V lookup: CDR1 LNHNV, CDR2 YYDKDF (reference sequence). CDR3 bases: TGTGCCACCAGACACACAGGCCGAAGCTCCTATAATTCACCCCTCCACTTT. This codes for CATRHTGRSSYNSPLHF.

The CDR3 is CASSPSMRNEKLFF. In DNA form, the CDR3 reads TGTGCCAGCAGCCCCAGTATGAGGAATGAAAAACTGTTTTTT. The chain combines TRBV7-2 with TRBJ1-4; unclear D gene. V dropped 5 bases and J dropped 5 bases, with 12 bases sitting between them. The CDR3 contains 14 residues. In germline, CDR1 is SGHTA, CDR2 FQGNSA.

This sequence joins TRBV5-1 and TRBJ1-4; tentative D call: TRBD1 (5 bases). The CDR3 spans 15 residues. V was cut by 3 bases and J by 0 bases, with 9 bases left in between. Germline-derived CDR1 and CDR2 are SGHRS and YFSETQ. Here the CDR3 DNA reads TGCGCCAGCAGCTCATCGGGGGCAACTAATGAAAAACTGTTTTTT. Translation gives CASSSSGATNEKLFF.

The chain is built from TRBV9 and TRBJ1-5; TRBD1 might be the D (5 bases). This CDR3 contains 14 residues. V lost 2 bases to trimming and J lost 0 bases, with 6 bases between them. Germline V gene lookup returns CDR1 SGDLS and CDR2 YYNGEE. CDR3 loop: CASSVTDSNQPQHF. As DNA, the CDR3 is TGTGCCAGCAGCGTGACAGATAGCAATCAGCCCCAGCATTTT.

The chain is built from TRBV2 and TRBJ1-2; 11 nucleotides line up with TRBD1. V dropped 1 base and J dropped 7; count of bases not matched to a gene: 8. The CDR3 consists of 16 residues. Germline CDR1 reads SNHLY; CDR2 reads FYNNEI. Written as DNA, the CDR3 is TGTGCCAGCAGTGAAGATTGGACAGGGGGCAAGGGTGGCTACACCTTC. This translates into CASSEDWTGGKGGYTF.